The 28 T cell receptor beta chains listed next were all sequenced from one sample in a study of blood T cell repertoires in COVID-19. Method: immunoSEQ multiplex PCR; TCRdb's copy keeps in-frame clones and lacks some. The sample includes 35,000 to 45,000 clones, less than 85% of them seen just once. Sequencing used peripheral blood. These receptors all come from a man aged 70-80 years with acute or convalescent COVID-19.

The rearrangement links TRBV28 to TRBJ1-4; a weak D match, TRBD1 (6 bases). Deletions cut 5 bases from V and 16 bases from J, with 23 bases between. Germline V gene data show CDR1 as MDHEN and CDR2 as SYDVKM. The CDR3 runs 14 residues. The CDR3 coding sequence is TGTGCCAGCAGTCTACAGGGCTTACCTACTAGTTGGTTTTTT. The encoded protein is CASSLQGLPTSWFF.

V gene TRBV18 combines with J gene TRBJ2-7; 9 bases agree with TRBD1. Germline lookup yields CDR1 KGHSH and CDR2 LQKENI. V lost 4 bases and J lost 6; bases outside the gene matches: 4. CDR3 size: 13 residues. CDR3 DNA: TGTGCCAGCTCACGGGACAGGGAACTCGAGCAGTACTTC. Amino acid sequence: CASSRDRELEQYF.

The CDR3 spells CASSFTLEGTQYF. The CDR3 region has the DNA TGTGCCAGCAGTTTCACCCTCGAGGGTACGCAGTATTTT. The V call is TRBV12-3 or TRBV12-4, the J call TRBJ2-3, with TRBD2 as a possible D gene (5 bases). With 3 bases removed from V and 8 bases from J, the gap between germline ends came to 12 bases. The CDR3 runs 13 residues.

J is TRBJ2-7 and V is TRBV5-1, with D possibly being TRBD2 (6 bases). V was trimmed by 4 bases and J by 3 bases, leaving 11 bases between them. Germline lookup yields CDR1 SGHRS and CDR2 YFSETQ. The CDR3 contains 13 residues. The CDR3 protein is CASSASAGYEQYF. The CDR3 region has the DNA TGCGCCAGCAGCGCTAGCGCGGGCTACGAGCAGTACTTC.

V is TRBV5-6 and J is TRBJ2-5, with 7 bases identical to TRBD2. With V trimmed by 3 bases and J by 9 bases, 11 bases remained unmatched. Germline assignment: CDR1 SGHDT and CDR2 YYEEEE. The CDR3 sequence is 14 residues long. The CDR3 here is CASSSWGGSAPQYF. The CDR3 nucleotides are TGTGCCAGCAGCTCATGGGGGGGGTCTGCTCCCCAGTACTTC.

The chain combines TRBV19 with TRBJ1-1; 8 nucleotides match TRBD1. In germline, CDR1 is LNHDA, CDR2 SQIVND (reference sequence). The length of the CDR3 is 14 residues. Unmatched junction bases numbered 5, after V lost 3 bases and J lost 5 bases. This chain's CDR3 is CASSMQGARTEAFF. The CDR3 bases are TGTGCCAGTAGTATGCAGGGGGCGCGAACTGAAGCTTTCTTT.

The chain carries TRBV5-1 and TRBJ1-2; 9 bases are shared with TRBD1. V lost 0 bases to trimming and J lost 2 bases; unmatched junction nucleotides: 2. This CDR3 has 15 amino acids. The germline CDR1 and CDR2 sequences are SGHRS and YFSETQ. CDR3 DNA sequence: TGCGCCAGCAGCTTGGTTGGGACAGGGAACTATGGCTACACCTTC. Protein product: CASSLVGTGNYGYTF. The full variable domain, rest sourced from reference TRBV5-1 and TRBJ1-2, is KAGVTQTPRYLIKTRGQQVTLSCSPISGHRSVSWYQQTPGQGLQFLFEYFSETQRNKGNFPGRFSGRQFSNSRSEMNVSTLELGDSALYLCASSLVGTGNYGYTFGSGTRLTVV.

The CDR3 is CASSAPPPLGQAAPYF. CDR3 bases: TGTGCCAGCAGTGCCCCCCCTCCACTGGGACAGGCGGCTCCGTATTTT. The chain uses TRBV28 and TRBJ2-3; 8 bases match TRBD1. The CDR3 is 16 residues long. V lost 5 bases to trimming and J lost 14 bases; unmatched junction nucleotides: 21. Germline V gives CDR1 MDHEN, CDR2 SYDVKM.

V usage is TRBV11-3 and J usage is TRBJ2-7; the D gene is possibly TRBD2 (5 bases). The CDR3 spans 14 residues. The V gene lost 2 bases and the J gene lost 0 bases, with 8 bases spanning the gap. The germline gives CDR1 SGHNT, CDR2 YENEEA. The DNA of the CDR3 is TGTGCCAGCAGCTTAAGCGGCCCCTCCTACGAGCAGTACTTC. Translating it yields CASSLSGPSYEQYF.

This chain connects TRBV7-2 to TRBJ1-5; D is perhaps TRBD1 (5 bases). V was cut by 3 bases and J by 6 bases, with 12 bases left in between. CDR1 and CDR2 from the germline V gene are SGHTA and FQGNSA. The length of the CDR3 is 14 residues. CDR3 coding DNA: TGTGCCAGCAGCTTGGTAGGGGAAGGTCAGCCCCAGCATTTT. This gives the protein CASSLVGEGQPQHF.

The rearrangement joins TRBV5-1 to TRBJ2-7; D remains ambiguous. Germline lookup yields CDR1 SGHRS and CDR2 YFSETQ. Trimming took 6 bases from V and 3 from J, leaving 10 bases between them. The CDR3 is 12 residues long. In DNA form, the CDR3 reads TGCGCCAGCACCCCGTGGCTCTACGAGCAGTACTTC. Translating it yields CASTPWLYEQYF.

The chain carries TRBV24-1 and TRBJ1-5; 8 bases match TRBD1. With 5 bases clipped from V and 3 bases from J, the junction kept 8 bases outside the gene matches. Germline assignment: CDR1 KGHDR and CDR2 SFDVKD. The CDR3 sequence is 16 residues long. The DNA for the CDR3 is TGTGCCACCAGTGGTCGGACGACAGGGGTCAATCAGCCCCAGCATTTT. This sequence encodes CATSGRTTGVNQPQHF.

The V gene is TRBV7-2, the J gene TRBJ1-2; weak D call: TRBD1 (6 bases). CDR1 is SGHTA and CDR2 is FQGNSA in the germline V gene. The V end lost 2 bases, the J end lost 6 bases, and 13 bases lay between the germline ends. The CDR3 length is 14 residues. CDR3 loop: CASSLLGGQDGYTF. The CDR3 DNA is TGTGCCAGCAGCTTACTCGGGGGGCAGGATGGCTACACCTTC.

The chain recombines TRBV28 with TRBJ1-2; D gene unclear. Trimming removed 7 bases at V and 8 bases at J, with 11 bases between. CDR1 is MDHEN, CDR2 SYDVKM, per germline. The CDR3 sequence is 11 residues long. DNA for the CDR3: TGTGCCAGCACCGCCAACGGGGGCTACACCTTC. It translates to CASTANGGYTF.

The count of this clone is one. The CDR3 bases are TGTGCCAGCAGCCCTCGGGACAGGGGCGACTATGGCTACACCTTC. Residues: CASSPRDRGDYGYTF. The genes are TRBV5-8 and TRBJ1-2; 10 bases fit TRBD1. V shed 4 bases, J shed 3 bases, and the junction held 6 bases outside the gene matches. The CDR3 covers 15 residues. CDR1 is SGHTS and CDR2 is YDEGEE in the germline V gene. The full variable domain, in which reference TRBV5-8 and TRBJ1-2 provide the parts outside the CDR3, is EAGVTQSPTHLIKTRGQQATLRCSPISGHTSVYWYQQALGLGLQFLLWYDEGEERNRGNFPPRFSGRQFPNYSSELNVNALELEDSALYLCASSPRDRGDYGYTFGSGTRLTVV.

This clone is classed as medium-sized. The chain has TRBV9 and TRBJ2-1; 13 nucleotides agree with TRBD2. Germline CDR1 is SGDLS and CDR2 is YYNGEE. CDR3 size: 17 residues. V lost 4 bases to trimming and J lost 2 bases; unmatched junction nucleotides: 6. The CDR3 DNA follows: TGTGCCAGCAGCTCTAGTGGGACTAGCGGGACCTACAATGAGCAGTTCTTC. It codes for CASSSSGTSGTYNEQFF.

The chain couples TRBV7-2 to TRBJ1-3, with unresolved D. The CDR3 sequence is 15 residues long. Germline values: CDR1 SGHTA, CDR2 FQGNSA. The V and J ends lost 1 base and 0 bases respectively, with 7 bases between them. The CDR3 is CASSLDGNSGNTIYF. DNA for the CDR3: TGTGCCAGCAGCTTAGATGGCAACTCTGGAAACACCATATATTTT.

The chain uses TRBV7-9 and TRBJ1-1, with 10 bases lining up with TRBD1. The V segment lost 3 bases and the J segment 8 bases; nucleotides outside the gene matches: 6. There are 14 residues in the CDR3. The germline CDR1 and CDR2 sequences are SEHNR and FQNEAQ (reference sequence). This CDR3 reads CASSFRQGQGEAFF. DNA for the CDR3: TGTGCCAGCAGCTTTAGACAGGGACAGGGGGAAGCTTTCTTT.

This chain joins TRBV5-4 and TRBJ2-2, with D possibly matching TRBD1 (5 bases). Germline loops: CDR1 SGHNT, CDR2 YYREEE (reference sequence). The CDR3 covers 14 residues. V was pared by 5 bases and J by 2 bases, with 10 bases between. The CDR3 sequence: CASRPDRNTGELFF. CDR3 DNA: TGTGCCAGCAGACCAGACAGAAACACCGGGGAGCTGTTTTTT.

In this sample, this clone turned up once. CDR3 loop: CASSLSSTDTQYF. CDR3 nucleotides: TGTGCCAGCAGCTTATCTAGCACAGATACGCAGTATTTT. The chain recombines TRBV9 with TRBJ2-3; D remains ambiguous. This CDR3 has 13 amino acids. V was clipped by 4 bases and J by 0 bases, with 6 bases between them. Germline V gene lookup returns CDR1 SGDLS and CDR2 YYNGEE.

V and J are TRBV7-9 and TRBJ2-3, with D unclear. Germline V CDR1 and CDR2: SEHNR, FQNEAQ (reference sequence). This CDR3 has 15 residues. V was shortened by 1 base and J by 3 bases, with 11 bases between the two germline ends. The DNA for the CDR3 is TGTGCCAGCAGCTTAGTGCCTCCCACTACAGATACGCAGTATTTT. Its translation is CASSLVPPTTDTQYF.

CDR3 residues: CASSLTSTGSSGNTIYF. CDR3 bases: TGTGCCAGCAGTCTCACTTCGACGGGATCCTCTGGAAACACCATATATTTT. This rearrangement joins TRBV27 to TRBJ1-3; no definite D call. V lost 5 bases and J lost 0, with 17 bases in between. The CDR3 covers 17 residues. CDR1 and CDR2 from the germline V gene are MNHEY and SMNVEV (reference sequence).

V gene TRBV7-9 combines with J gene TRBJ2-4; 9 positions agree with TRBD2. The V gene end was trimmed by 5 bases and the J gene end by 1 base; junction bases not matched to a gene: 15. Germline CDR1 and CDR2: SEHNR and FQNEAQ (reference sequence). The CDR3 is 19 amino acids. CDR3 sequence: CASSPDLGVAGAAKNIQYF. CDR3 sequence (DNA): TGTGCCAGCAGCCCCGACCTTGGGGTAGCGGGAGCTGCCAAAAACATTCAGTACTTC.

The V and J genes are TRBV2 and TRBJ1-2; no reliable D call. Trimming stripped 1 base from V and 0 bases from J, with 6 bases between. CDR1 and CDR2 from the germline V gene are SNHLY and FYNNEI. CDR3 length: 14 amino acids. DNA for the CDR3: TGTGCCAGCAGTGAAGGGGAGGCTAACTATGGCTACACCTTC. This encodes CASSEGEANYGYTF.

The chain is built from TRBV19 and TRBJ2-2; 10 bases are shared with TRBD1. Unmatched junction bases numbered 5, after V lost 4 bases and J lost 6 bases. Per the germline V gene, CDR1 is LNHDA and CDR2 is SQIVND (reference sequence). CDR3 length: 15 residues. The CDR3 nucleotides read TGTGCCAGTAGTACCGGGACAGGGGTGCCCGGGGAGCTGTTTTTT. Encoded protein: CASSTGTGVPGELFF.

CDR3 region: CASRAPRTSGGTDTQYF. In nucleotides, the CDR3 is TGTGCCAGCAGAGCTCCCAGGACTAGCGGAGGCACAGATACGCAGTATTTT. V and J are TRBV27 and TRBJ2-3; 10 nucleotides match TRBD2. Losses at the gene ends were 6 bases for V and 1 base for J; bases not matched to a gene: 10. The CDR3 loop spans 17 amino acids. Per germline, CDR1 MNHEY and CDR2 SMNVEV (reference sequence).

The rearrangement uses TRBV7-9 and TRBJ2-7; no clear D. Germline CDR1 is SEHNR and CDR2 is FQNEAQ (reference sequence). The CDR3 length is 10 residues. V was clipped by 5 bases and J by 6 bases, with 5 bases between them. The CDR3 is CASSRSEQYF. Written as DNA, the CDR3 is TGTGCCAGCAGCCGGTCCGAGCAGTACTTC.

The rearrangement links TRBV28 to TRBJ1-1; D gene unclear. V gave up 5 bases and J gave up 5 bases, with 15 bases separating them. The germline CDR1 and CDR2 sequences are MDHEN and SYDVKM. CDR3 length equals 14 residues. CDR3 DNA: TGTGCCAGCAGTCTATCGGGATCTGGGACTGAAGCTTTCTTT. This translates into CASSLSGSGTEAFF. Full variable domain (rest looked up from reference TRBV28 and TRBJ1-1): DVKVTQSSRYLVKRTGEKVFLECVQDMDHENMFWYRQDPGLGLRLIYFSYDVKMKEKGDIPEGYSVSREKKERFSLILESASTNQTSMYLCASSLSGSGTEAFFGQGTRLTVV.